The 14 T cell receptor beta chains presented below share a single source sample, sequenced in a study of T cell responses to AZD1222 COVID-19 vaccine. Measured with immunoSEQ multiplex PCR; TCRdb has only the in-frame clones, and not every one. Of 140,000 or so clones in the sample, around nine tenths are singletons; the top ten hold about 1.8%. The sample in question was peripheral blood, obtained 28 days after the second AZD1222 dose. The receptors come from an adult who received the AZD1222 COVID-19 vaccine.

The chain uses TRBV5-1 and TRBJ2-7, with 7 nucleotides matching TRBD2. CDR3 length equals 15 residues. The germline V gene has CDR1 SGHRS and CDR2 YFSETQ. V shed 4 bases and J 2 bases; nucleotides not matched to a gene: 9. This CDR3 is CASSTLWGGAYEQYF. CDR3 nucleotides: TGCGCCAGCAGCACACTCTGGGGGGGAGCCTACGAGCAGTACTTC.

This clone was found once. This sequence joins TRBV9 and TRBJ2-1; D is uncertain. V was trimmed by 2 bases and J by 8 bases, leaving 11 bases between them. The germline CDR1 and CDR2 sequences are SGDLS and YYNGEE. This CDR3 has 13 residues. The CDR3 protein is CASSVGFWDEQFF. The CDR3 bases are TGTGCCAGCAGCGTGGGTTTCTGGGATGAGCAGTTCTTC.

The chain joins TRBV3-1 (or the pseudogene TRBV3-2) to TRBJ1-1; 8 nucleotides agree with TRBD1. Germline-derived CDR1 and CDR2 are LGHDT and YNNKEL (reference sequence). Unmatched junction bases numbered 8, after V lost 5 bases and J lost 3 bases. The CDR3 loop spans 15 amino acids. In DNA form, the CDR3 reads TGTGCCAGCAGCTCCCCGACAGGGGCGGACACTGAAGCTTTCTTT. This codes for CASSSPTGADTEAFF.

CDR3 bases: TGTGCCAGCAGCCCGGACATGTACTCTGGAAACACCATATATTTT. Its protein product is CASSPDMYSGNTIYF. The chain employs TRBV11-2 and TRBJ1-3, with D perhaps matching TRBD1 (5 bases). Trimming stripped 5 bases from V and 0 bases from J, with 11 bases between. The CDR3 extends over 15 amino acids. The germline V gene encodes CDR1 SGHAT and CDR2 FQNNGV.

CDR3 bases: TGCGCCAGCAGCTTGGAGAGGGGGACCTACGAGCAGTACTTC. Protein: CASSLERGTYEQYF. The gene calls are TRBV5-1 and TRBJ2-7, with D perhaps TRBD1 (6 bases). Germline V CDR1 and CDR2: SGHRS, YFSETQ. The CDR3 has 14 residues. Trimming cost V 0 bases and J 2 bases, with 9 bases left between them.

The chain is built from TRBV4-1 and TRBJ1-2; possibly TRBD1 for D (6 bases). The CDR3 is 18 residues long. Germline CDR1 reads MGHRA; CDR2 reads YSYEKL. V gave up 0 bases and J gave up 3 bases, with 20 bases separating them. CDR3 DNA sequence: TGCGCCAGCAGCCAAGATGTGGTGGCTACAGGGATTTACTATGGCTACACCTTC. This translates into CASSQDVVATGIYYGYTF.

This clone was observed a few times. The J gene is TRBJ1-5, the V gene TRBV29-1; no clear D gene. Germline CDR1 and CDR2: SQVTM and ANQGSEA. The CDR3 totals 13 residues. The V and J ends lost 4 bases and 6 bases respectively, with 13 bases between them. The CDR3 region is CSVVSGVGQPQHF. Here the CDR3 DNA reads TGCAGCGTTGTTTCGGGCGTCGGTCAGCCCCAGCATTTT.

The genes are TRBV4-3 and TRBJ1-1; no reliable D call. The V and J ends lost 4 bases and 0 bases respectively, with 9 bases between them. CDR3 length equals 14 residues. The germline V gene encodes CDR1 LGHNA and CDR2 YSLEER. CDR3 sequence (DNA): TGCGCCAGCAGCCTCGGTTTTTTGAACACTGAAGCTTTCTTT. Translated: CASSLGFLNTEAFF.

V gene TRBV9 combines with J gene TRBJ1-3; no reliable D call. The CDR3 spans 16 residues. V lost 4 bases, J lost 0 bases, and 14 bases lay in between. Germline V gene data show CDR1 as SGDLS and CDR2 as YYNGEE. CDR3 nucleotide sequence: TGTGCCAGCAGCCCTCAGAGTTGGAGCTCTGGAAACACCATATATTTT. Its protein is CASSPQSWSSGNTIYF. Variable domain in full (rest from reference TRBV9 and TRBJ1-3): DSGVTQTPKHLITATGQRVTLRCSPRSGDLSVYWYQQSLDQGLQFLIQYYNGEERAKGNILERFSAQQFPDLHSELNLSSLELGDSALYFCASSPQSWSSGNTIYFGEGSWLTVV.

The gene calls are TRBV27 and TRBJ1-1; 8 positions agree with TRBD1. The V segment lost 5 bases and the J segment 2 bases; nucleotides outside the gene matches: 7. Per the germline V gene, CDR1 is MNHEY and CDR2 is SMNVEV (reference sequence). The CDR3 loop spans 15 amino acids. The CDR3: CASSPGQEGNTEAFF. In nucleotides, the CDR3 is TGTGCCAGCAGTCCGGGACAGGAGGGAAACACTGAAGCTTTCTTT.

The chain couples TRBV6-2 or TRBV6-3 to TRBJ2-7; TRBD2 aligns across 11 bases. Losses at the gene ends were 2 bases for V and 3 bases for J; bases not matched to a gene: 6. Per germline, CDR1 MNHEY and CDR2 SVGEGT. CDR3 length: 16 residues. DNA for the CDR3: TGTGCCAGCAGTTACCCTAGCGGGGGGACTAGCTACGAGCAGTACTTC. It is translated as CASSYPSGGTSYEQYF.

Written as DNA, the CDR3 is TGTGCCAGTAGTATAGAAGGGTTTGGGACTGAAGCTTTCTTT. Translation: CASSIEGFGTEAFF. V gene TRBV19 combines with J gene TRBJ1-1; D is unclear. The CDR3 is made up of 14 amino acids. Trimming removed 0 bases at V and 5 bases at J, with 10 bases between. Germline-derived CDR1 and CDR2 are LNHDA and SQIVND (reference sequence).

J is TRBJ2-7 and V is TRBV5-5; maybe TRBD1 (5 bases). Germline-derived CDR1 and CDR2 are SGHKS and YYEKEE (reference sequence). The CDR3 totals 16 residues. Trimming cost V 2 bases and J 8 bases, with 23 bases left between them. CDR3 loop: CASSFQGGRDSVQQYF. The CDR3 DNA is TGTGCCAGCAGCTTCCAGGGTGGCAGGGATTCGGTGCAGCAGTACTTC.

This clone has only one observation. The rearrangement uses TRBV6-6 and TRBJ1-5; 10 nucleotides line up with TRBD1. CDR1 is MNHNY and CDR2 is SVGAGI in the germline V gene (reference sequence). The ends lost 6 bases at V and 11 bases at J; junction bases unmatched: 13. The CDR3 sequence is 15 residues long. For the CDR3, the DNA is TGTGCCAGCAGCTTCCTCGGGACAGGGGAGATGACCCAGCATTTT. Amino acids: CASSFLGTGEMTQHF.